The 20 T cell receptor beta chains listed next were all sequenced from one sample in a study of T cells in Graves' hyperthyroidism and ophthalmopathy. The source material, RNA transcripts, was used to amplify TCR beta CDR3 regions. A set of HTBI primers served as the primers for a first-round RT-PCR of the TCR CDR3. Each CDR3 protein gets one entry after TCRdb re-called the multiplex PCR reads with MiXCR. This repertoire shows about 290,000 distinct CDR3 sequences, around 19% found once; its top ten account for under 45%. The sample comprised blood. The source of these receptors is a man in his fifties or sixties with Graves' ophthalmopathy.

This clonotype showed up many times. The chain joins TRBV10-3 to TRBJ1-5; 7 bases agree with TRBD1. Trimming took 2 bases from V and 6 from J; bases not matched to a gene: 1. Germline V lookup: CDR1 ENHRY, CDR2 SYGVKD. The CDR3 sequence is 13 residues long. The CDR3 DNA reads TGTGCCATCAGTGAGAGACAGGGTCAGCCCCAGCATTTT. Residues: CAISERQGQPQHF.

This clonotype was seen a handful of times. Relative to the germline gene, one junction end is altered; a read error may explain this. In DNA form, the CDR3 reads TGTGCCTGCAGCGTAGCCCCGACTCAGGAGAATGAGCAGTTCTTC. It encodes CACSVAPTQENEQFF. V and J are TRBV9 and TRBJ2-1; D gene uncertain. CDR3 length: 15 amino acids. Germline CDR1 and CDR2: SGDLS and YYNGEE.

This clonotype occurred many times. The gene calls are TRBV5-6 and TRBJ2-3, with 11 bases identical to TRBD2. CDR3 length: 16 amino acids. V was pared by 3 bases and J by 4 bases, with 7 bases of the junction left unmatched. Germline CDR1 is SGHDT and CDR2 is YYEEEE. CDR3 residues: CASSYIAGGRADTQYF. The CDR3 coding sequence is TGTGCCAGCAGCTATATAGCGGGAGGGAGGGCAGATACGCAGTATTTT. The full variable domain, with the rest looked up from reference TRBV5-6 and TRBJ2-3, is DAGVTQSPTHLIKTRGQQVTLRCSPKSGHDTVSWYQQALGQGPQFIFQYYEEEERQRGNFPDRFSGHQFPNYSSELNVNALLLGDSALYLCASSYIAGGRADTQYFGPGTRLTVL.

The genes are TRBV29-1 and TRBJ2-2; a weak D match, TRBD2 (5 bases). Germline V CDR1 and CDR2: SQVTM, ANQGSEA. The CDR3 length is 13 residues. The germline V and J ends were trimmed by 3 bases and 4 bases, with 9 bases remaining between them. The CDR3 loop reads CSVDEGGTGELFF. The CDR3 DNA is TGCAGCGTTGACGAGGGCGGCACCGGGGAGCTGTTTTTT.

The V and J genes are TRBV10-3 and TRBJ2-1, with 11 bases that match TRBD2. With V trimmed by 4 bases and J by 4 bases, 6 bases remained unmatched. The CDR3 runs 16 residues. Germline CDR1 is ENHRY and CDR2 is SYGVKD. CDR3 region: CAISAVAGGLYNEQFF. CDR3 nucleotide sequence: TGTGCCATCAGTGCAGTAGCGGGAGGGTTGTACAATGAGCAGTTCTTC.

This clonotype was recorded at least ten times. The chain has TRBV3-1 and TRBJ1-6; 8 nucleotides line up with TRBD1. The V and J ends lost 4 bases and 6 bases, in that order; junction bases with no gene match: 2. Germline V gene sequence: CDR1 LGHDT, CDR2 YNNKEL (reference sequence). The CDR3 is 14 residues long. The DNA for the CDR3 is TGTGCCAGCAGCCGACAGGGGTCTAATTCACCCCTCCACTTT. Encoded protein: CASSRQGSNSPLHF.

The table lists this clonotype with a few counts. The chain has TRBV4-2 and TRBJ2-1; 13 nucleotides line up with TRBD2. The CDR3 has 16 residues. The V segment lost 3 bases and the J segment 7 bases; nucleotides outside the gene matches: 6. Germline CDR1 and CDR2: LGHNA and YNFKEQ. CDR3 region: CASSQIGTSGTNEQFF. The CDR3 DNA sequence: TGTGCCAGCAGCCAGATCGGGACTAGCGGGACAAATGAGCAGTTCTTC.

This clonotype was picked up a small number of times. The chain uses TRBV30 and TRBJ2-3, with D maybe TRBD1 (5 bases). V was trimmed by 2 bases and J by 7 bases, leaving 13 bases between them. Germline V gives CDR1 GTSNPN, CDR2 SVGIG (reference sequence). This CDR3 is 13 amino acids long. CDR3 DNA: TGTGCCTGGAGTCCAGGGAATCGAAATACGCAGTATTTT. Protein: CAWSPGNRNTQYF. Supplemented by reference TRBV30 and TRBJ2-3, the full variable domain reads SQTIHQWPATLVQPVGSPLSLECTVEGTSNPNLYWYRQAAGRGLQLLFYSVGIGQISSEVPQNLSASRPQDRQFILSSKKLLLSDSGFYLCAWSPGNRNTQYFGPGTRLTVL.

This clonotype was detected ten times or more. Germline is not matched at one junction end, which may reflect a read error. This chain connects TRBV3-1 to TRBJ2-7; D may be TRBD1 (6 bases). This CDR3 is built from 12 residues. Germline V gene lookup returns CDR1 LGHDT and CDR2 YNNKEL (reference sequence). CDR3 sequence: CASSLLTGRTHF. CDR3 sequence (DNA): TGTGCCAGCAGCCTTCTGACAGGCCGTACCCACTTC.

This clonotype was recorded many times. The rearrangement joins TRBV20-1 to TRBJ2-1; D is unclear. The germline CDR1 and CDR2 sequences are DFQATT and SNEGSKA (reference sequence). This CDR3 has 13 residues. V was cut by 3 bases and J by 7 bases, with 13 bases left in between. The CDR3: CSASIVLGNEQFF. As DNA, the CDR3 is TGCAGTGCTAGTATAGTTCTGGGGAATGAGCAGTTCTTC.

This chain connects TRBV5-6 to TRBJ1-1; a possible D gene is TRBD1 (5 bases). CDR1 is SGHDT, CDR2 YYEEEE, per germline. The germline V and J ends were trimmed by 4 bases and 4 bases, with 11 bases remaining between them. The CDR3 is 13 amino acids. CDR3 loop: CASSASRGTEAFF. As DNA, the CDR3 is TGTGCCAGCAGCGCCTCGAGGGGCACTGAAGCTTTCTTT. Full variable domain (missing parts from reference TRBV5-6 and TRBJ1-1): DAGVTQSPTHLIKTRGQQVTLRCSPKSGHDTVSWYQQALGQGPQFIFQYYEEEERQRGNFPDRFSGHQFPNYSSELNVNALLLGDSALYLCASSASRGTEAFFGQGTRLTVV.

This clonotype has a handful of counts. The rearrangement links TRBV27 to TRBJ2-7; D is undetermined. This CDR3 comprises 13 residues. Germline values: CDR1 MNHEY, CDR2 SMNVEV (reference sequence). The ends were cut back, 7 bases at V and 7 bases at J, with 17 bases in the middle. The CDR3 reads CASTKTGAGEQYF. CDR3 coding DNA: TGTGCCAGCACCAAGACTGGTGCTGGAGAGCAGTACTTC.

The chain combines TRBV5-1 with TRBJ2-5; TRBD1 is a possible D gene (5 bases). V was cut by 4 bases and J by 1 base, with 11 bases left in between. This CDR3 comprises 14 residues. Looked up from germline, CDR1 is SGHRS and CDR2 is YFSETQ. CDR3 protein: CASSPGAGQETQYF. CDR3 DNA: TGCGCCAGCAGCCCTGGGGCAGGCCAAGAGACCCAGTACTTC.

The CDR3 bases are TGCAGCGCCGGGACAGGGTACGGCACTGAAGCTTTCTTT. It translates to CSAGTGYGTEAFF. J is TRBJ1-1 and V is TRBV29-1; TRBD1 matches 9 bases. Per germline, CDR1 SQVTM and CDR2 ANQGSEA. This CDR3 region has 13 residues. V trimming: 7 bases; J trimming: 4 bases; junction bases outside the gene matches: 7. Full variable domain (rest looked up from reference TRBV29-1 and TRBJ1-1): SAVISQKPSRDICQRGTSLTIQCQVDSQVTMMFWYRQQPGQSLTLIATANQGSEATYESGFVIDKFPISRPNLTFSTLTVSNMSPEDSSIYLCSAGTGYGTEAFFGQGTRLTVV.

This clonotype was counted many times. The chain employs TRBV11-2 and TRBJ2-7; D may be TRBD2 (5 bases). Germline assignment: CDR1 SGHAT and CDR2 FQNNGV. With 3 bases removed from V and 3 bases from J, the gap between germline ends came to 15 bases. The CDR3 runs 15 residues. The CDR3 protein is CASSFARGVSYEQYF. CDR3 nucleotide sequence: TGTGCCAGCAGCTTCGCTCGGGGTGTCAGCTACGAGCAGTACTTC.

The CDR3 is CASSYYQGVGELFF. The CDR3, as DNA: TGTGCCAGCAGTTACTATCAGGGGGTCGGGGAGCTGTTTTTT. This chain joins TRBV6-2 or TRBV6-3 and TRBJ2-2; the match to TRBD1 covers 7 bases. The CDR3 length is 14 residues. The V segment lost 1 base and the J segment 7 bases; nucleotides outside the gene matches: 3. Germline loops: CDR1 MNHEY, CDR2 SVGEGT.

Many counts were recorded for this clonotype. The CDR3 spells CASSQAGTSLETQYF. The CDR3 bases are TGTGCCAGCAGCCAAGCCGGGACTAGCTTGGAGACCCAGTACTTC. This chain connects TRBV3-1 to TRBJ2-5; 9 nucleotides line up with TRBD2. Trimming at V came to 1 base and at J to 5 bases, leaving 5 bases not matched to a gene. Per the germline V gene, CDR1 is LGHDT and CDR2 is YNNKEL (reference sequence). The CDR3 has 15 residues.

V and J are TRBV5-1 and TRBJ2-3; 8 positions match TRBD2. CDR3 size: 15 residues. Germline CDR1 SGHRS, CDR2 YFSETQ. V was clipped by 3 bases and J by 0 bases; unmatched bases: 3. CDR3 in amino acids: CASSSGTRSTDTQYF. The DNA of the CDR3 is TGCGCCAGCAGCTCCGGGACTAGAAGCACAGATACGCAGTATTTT.

This clonotype was observed a few times. The gene calls are TRBV19 and TRBJ1-1; no definite D call. The CDR3 is made up of 11 amino acids. CDR1 and CDR2 (germline): LNHDA, SQIVND (reference sequence). The germline V and J ends were trimmed by 10 bases and 6 bases, with 12 bases remaining between them. CDR3 amino acids: CATTTGSEAFF. The CDR3 DNA follows: TGTGCCACAACAACGGGATCTGAAGCTTTCTTT. Full variable domain (missing parts from reference TRBV19 and TRBJ1-1): DGGITQSPKYLFRKEGQNVTLSCEQNLNHDAMYWYRQDPGQGLRLIYYSQIVNDFQKGDIAEGYSVSREKKESFPLTVTSAQKNPTAFYLCATTTGSEAFFGQGTRLTVV.

The V and J genes are TRBV2 and TRBJ1-3; D uncertain. This CDR3 is 14 amino acids long. Germline CDR1 SNHLY, CDR2 FYNNEI. V dropped 4 bases and J dropped 0 bases, with 7 bases sitting between them. The CDR3 is CASSVSSSGNTIYF. The DNA for the CDR3 is TGTGCCAGCAGTGTAAGCAGCTCTGGAAACACCATATATTTT.